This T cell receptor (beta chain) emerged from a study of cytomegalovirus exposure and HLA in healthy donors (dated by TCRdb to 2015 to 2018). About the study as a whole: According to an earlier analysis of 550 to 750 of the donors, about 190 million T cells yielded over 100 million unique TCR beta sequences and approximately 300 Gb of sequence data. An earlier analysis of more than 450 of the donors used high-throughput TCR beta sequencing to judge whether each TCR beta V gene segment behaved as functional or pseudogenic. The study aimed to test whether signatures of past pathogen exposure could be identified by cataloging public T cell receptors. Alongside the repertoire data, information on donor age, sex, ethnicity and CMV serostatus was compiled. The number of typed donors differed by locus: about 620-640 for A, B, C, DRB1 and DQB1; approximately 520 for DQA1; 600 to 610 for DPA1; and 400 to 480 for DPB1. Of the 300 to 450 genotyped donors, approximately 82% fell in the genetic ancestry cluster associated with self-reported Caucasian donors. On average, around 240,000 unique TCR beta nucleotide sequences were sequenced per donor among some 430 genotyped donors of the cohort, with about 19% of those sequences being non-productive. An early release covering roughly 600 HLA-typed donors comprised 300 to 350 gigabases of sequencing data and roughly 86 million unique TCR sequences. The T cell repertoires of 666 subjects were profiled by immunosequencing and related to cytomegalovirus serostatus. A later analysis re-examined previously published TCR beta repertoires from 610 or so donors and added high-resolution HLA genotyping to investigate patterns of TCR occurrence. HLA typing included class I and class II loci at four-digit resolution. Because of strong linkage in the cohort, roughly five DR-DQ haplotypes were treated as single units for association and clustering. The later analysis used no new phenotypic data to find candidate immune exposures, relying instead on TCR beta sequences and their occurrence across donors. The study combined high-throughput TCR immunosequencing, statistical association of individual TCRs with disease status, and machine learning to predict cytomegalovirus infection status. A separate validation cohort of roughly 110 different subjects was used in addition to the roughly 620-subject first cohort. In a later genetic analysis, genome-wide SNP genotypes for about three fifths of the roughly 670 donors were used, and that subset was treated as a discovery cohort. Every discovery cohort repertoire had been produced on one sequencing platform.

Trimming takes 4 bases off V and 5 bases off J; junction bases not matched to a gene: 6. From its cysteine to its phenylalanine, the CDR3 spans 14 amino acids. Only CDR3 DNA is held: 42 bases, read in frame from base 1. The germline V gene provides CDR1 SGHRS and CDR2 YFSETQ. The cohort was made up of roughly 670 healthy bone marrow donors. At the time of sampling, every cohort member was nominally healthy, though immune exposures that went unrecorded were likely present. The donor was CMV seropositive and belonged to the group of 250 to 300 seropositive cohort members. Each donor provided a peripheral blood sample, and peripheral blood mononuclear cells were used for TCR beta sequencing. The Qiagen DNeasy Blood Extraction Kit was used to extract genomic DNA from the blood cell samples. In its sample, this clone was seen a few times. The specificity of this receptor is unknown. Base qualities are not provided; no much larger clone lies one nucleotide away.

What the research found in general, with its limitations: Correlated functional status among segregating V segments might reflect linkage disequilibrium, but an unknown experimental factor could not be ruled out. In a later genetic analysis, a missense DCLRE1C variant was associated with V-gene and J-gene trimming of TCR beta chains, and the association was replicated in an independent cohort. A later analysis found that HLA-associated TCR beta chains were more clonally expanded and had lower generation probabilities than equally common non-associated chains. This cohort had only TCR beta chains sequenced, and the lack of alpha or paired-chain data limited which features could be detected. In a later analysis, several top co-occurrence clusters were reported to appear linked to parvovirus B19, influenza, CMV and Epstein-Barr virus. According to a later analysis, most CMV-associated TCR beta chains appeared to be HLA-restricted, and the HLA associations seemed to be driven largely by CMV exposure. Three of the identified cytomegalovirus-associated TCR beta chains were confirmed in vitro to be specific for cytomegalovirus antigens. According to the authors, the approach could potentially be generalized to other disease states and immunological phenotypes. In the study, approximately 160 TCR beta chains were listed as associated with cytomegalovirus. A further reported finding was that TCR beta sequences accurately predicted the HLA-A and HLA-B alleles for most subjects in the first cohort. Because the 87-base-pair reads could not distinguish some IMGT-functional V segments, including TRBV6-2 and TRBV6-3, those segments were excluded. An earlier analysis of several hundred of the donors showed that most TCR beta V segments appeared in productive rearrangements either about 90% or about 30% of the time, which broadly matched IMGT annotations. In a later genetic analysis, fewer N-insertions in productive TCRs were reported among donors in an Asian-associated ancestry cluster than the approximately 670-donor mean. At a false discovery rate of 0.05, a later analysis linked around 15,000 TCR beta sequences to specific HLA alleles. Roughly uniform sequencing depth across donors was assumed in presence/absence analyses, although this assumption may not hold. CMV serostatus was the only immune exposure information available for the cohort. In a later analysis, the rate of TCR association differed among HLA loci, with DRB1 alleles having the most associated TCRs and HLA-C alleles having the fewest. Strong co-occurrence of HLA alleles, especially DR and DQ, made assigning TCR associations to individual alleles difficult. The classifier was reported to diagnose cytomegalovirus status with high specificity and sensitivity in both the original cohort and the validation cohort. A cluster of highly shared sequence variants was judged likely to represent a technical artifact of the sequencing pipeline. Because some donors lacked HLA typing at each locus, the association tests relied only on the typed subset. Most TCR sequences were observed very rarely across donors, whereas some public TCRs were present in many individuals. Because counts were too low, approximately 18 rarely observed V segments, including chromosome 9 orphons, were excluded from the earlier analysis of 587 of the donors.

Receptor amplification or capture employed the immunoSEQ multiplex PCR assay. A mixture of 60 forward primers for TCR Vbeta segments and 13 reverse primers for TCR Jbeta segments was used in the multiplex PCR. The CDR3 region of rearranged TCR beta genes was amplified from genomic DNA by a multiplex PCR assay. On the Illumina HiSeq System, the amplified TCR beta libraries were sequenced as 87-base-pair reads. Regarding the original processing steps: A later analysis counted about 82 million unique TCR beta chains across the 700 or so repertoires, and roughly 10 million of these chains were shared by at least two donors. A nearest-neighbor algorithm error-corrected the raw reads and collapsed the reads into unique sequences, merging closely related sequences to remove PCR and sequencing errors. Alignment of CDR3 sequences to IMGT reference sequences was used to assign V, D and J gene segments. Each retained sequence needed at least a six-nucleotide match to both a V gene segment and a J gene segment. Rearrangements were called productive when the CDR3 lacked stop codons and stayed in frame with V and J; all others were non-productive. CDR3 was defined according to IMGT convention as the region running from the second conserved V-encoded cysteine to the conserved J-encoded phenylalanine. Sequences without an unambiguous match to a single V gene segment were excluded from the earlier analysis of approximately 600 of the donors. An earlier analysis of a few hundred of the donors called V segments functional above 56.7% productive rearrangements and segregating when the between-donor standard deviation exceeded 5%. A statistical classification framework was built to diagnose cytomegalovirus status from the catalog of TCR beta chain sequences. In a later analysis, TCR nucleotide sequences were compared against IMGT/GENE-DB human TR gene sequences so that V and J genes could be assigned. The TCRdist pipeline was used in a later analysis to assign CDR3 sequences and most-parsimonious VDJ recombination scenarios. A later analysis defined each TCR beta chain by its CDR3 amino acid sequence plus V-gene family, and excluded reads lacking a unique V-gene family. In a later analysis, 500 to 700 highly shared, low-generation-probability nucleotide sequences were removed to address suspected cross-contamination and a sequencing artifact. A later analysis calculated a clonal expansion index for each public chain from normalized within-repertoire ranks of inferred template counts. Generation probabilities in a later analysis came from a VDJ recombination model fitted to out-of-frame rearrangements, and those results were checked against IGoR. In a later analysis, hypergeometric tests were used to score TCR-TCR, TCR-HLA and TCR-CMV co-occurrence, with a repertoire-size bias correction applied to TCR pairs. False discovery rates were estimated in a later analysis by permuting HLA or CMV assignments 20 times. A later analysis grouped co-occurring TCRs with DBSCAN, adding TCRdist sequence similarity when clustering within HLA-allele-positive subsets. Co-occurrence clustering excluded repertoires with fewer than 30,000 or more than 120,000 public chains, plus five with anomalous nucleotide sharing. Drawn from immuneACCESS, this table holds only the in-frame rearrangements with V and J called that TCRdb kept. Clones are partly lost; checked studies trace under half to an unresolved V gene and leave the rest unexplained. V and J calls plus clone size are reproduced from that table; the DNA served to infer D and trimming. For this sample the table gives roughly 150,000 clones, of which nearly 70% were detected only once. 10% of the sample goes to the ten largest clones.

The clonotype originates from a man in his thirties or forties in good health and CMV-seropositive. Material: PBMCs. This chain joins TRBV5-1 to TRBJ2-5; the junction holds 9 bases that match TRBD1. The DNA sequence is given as TGCGCCAGCAGCAAGGACAGGGGCCGGGAGACCCAGTACTTC. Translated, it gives CASSKDRGRETQYF.